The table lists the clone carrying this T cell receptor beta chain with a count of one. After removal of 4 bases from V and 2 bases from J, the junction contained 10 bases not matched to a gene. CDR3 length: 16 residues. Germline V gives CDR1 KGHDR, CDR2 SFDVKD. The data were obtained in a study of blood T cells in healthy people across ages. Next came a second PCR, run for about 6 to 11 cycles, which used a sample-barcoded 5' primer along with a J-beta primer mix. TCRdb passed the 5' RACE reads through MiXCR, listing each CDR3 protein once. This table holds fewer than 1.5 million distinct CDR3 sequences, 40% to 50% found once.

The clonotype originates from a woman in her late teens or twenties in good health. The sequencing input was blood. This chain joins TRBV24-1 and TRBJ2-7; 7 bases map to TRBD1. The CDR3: CATSEWGKDRTYEQYF. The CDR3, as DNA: TGTGCCACCAGTGAATGGGGAAAGGACAGGACCTACGAGCAGTACTTC.